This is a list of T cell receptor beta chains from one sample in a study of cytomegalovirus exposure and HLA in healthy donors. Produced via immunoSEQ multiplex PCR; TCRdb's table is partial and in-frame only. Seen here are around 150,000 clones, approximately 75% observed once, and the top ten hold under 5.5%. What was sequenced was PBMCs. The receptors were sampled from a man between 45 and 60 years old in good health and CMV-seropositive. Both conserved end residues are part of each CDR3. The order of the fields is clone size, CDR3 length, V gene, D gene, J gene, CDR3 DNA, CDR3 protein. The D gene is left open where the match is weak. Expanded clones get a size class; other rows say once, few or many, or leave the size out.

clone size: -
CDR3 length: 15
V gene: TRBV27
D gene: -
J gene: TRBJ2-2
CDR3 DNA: TGTGCCAGCAGTTTCCGGGATCTGAGGACCGGGGAGCTGTTTTTT
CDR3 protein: CASSFRDLRTGELFF

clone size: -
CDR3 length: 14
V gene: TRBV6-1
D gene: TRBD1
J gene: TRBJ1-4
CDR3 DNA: TGTGCCAGCAGTACACAGGGGGCTAGGGAAAAACTGTTTTTT
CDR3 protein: CASSTQGAREKLFF

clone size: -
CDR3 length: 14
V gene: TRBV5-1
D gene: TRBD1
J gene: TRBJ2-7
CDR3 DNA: TGCGCCAGCAGCCTCGGACAGGATACCTACGAGCAGTACTTC
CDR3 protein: CASSLGQDTYEQYF

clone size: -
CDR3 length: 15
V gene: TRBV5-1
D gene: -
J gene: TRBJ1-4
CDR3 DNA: TGCGCCAGCAGCTTGGTGGGGCAACTAACAGAAAAACTGTTTTTT
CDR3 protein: CASSLVGQLTEKLFF

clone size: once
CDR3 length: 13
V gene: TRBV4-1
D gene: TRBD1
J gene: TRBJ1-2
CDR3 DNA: TGCGCCAGCAGCTCTCGACAGGGCGGTGGCTACACCTTC
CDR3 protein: CASSSRQGGGYTF

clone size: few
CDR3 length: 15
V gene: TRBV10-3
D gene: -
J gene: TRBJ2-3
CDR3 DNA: TGTGCCATCAGTGAGCCCGATCCAGGCACAGATACGCAGTATTTT
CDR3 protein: CAISEPDPGTDTQYF

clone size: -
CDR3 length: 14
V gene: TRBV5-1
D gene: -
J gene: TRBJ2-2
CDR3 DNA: TGCGCCAGCAGCTGGGACTGGGAGACCGGGGAGCTGTTTTTT
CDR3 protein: CASSWDWETGELFF

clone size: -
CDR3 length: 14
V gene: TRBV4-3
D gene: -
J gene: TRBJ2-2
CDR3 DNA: TGCGCCAGCAGCCTACAGATTCACACCGGGGAGCTGTTTTTT
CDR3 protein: CASSLQIHTGELFF

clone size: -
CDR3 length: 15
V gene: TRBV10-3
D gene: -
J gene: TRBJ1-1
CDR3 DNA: TGTGCCATCAGTGAGTCTTCACCGGTCAGGGGAGAGTCTTTCTTT
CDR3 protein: CAISESSPVRGESFF

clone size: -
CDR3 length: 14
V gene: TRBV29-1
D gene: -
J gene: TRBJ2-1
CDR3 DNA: TGCAGCGTTGATACAGGGCTTTTCAACAATGAGCAGTTCTTC
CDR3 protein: CSVDTGLFNNEQFF

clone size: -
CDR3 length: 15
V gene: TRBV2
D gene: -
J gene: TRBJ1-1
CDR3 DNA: TGTGCCAGCAGTCCTTGGGCACAGGGTATGTTGGAAGCTTTCTTT
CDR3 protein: CASSPWAQGMLEAFF

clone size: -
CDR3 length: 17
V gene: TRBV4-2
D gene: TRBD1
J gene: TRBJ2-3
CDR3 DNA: TGTGCCAGCAGCCCCAATACGGGACAGGACAGCACAGATACGCAGTATTTT
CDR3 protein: CASSPNTGQDSTDTQYF

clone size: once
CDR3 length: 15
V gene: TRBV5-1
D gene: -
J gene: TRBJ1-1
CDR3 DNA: TGCGCCAGCAGCGGCACAGGTAGTCTGAACACTGAAGCTTTCTTT
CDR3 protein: CASSGTGSLNTEAFF

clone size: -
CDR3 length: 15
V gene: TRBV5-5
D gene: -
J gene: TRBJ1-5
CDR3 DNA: TGTGCCAGCAGCCCGGGAGATTATAGCAATCAGCCCCAGCATTTT
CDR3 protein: CASSPGDYSNQPQHF

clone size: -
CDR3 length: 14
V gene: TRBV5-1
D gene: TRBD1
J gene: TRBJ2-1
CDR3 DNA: TGCGCCAGCAGCGGGGGGACAGGGATCGGTGAGCAGTTCTTC
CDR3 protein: CASSGGTGIGEQFF

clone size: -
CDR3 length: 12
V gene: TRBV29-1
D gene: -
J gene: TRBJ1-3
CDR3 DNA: TGCAGCGTGTCCGAGTCTGGAAACACCATATATTTT
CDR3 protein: CSVSESGNTIYF

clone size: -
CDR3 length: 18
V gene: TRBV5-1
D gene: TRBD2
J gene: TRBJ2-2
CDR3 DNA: TGCGCCAGCAGCGTGGGGAGGGAGGGACGGATGAACACCGGGGAGCTGTTTTTT
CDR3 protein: CASSVGREGRMNTGELFF

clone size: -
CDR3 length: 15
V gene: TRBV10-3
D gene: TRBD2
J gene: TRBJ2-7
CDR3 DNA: TGTGCCATCAGTGAGTCGGGCGGGAGGGCAAACGAGCAGTACTTC
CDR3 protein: CAISESGGRANEQYF

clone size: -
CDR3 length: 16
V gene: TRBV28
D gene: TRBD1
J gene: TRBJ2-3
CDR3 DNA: TGTGCCAGCAGCGAAGCCGGGACAGGGGAGGCAGATACGCAGTATTTT
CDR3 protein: CASSEAGTGEADTQYF

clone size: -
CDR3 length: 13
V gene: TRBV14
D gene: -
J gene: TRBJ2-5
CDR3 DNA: TGTGCCAGCAGCCGCTTGTCGGGAGAGACCCAGTACTTC
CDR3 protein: CASSRLSGETQYF

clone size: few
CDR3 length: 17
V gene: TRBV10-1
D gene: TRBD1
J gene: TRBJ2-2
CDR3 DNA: TGCGCCAGCAGTGGAAACAGGGGAAGTAGGGACACCGGGGAGCTGTTTTTT
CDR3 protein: CASSGNRGSRDTGELFF

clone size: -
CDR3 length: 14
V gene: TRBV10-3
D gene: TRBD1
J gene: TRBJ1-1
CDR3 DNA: TGTGCCACCCGGACAGGGGGCGGGAACACTGAAGCTTTCTTT
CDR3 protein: CATRTGGGNTEAFF

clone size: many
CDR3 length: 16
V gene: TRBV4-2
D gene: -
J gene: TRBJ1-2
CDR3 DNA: TGTGCCAGCAGCCAAGAGAACGGGGTAGGGGGCTATGGCTACACCTTC
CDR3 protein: CASSQENGVGGYGYTF

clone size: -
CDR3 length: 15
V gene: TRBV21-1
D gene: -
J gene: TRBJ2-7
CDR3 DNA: TGTGCCAGCAGCCCCGCTCGGAGGAGCTCCTACGAGCAGTACTTC
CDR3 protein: CASSPARRSSYEQYF

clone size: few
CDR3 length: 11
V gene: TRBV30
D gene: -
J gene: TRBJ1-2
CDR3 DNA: TGTGCCTGGCTCGGGGGGGATGGCTACACCTTC
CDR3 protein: CAWLGGDGYTF

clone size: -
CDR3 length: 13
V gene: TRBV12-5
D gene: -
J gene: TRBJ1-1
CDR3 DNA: TGTGCTAGTGGTTACAGCCTGAACACTGAAGCTTTCTTT
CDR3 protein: CASGYSLNTEAFF

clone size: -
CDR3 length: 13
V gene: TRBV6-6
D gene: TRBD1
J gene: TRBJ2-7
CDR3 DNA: TGTGCCAGCAGTCCGGGACAGGTCTACGAGCAGTACTTC
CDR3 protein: CASSPGQVYEQYF

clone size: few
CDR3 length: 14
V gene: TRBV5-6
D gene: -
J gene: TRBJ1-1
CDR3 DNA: TGTGCCAGCAGCTTGGCAGCGTACACCACTGAAGCTTTCTTT
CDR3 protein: CASSLAAYTTEAFF

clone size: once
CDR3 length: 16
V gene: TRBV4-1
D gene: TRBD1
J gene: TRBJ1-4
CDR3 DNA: TGCGCCAGCAGCCACCGGCAGGGGGCAACTAATGAAAAACTGTTTTTT
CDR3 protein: CASSHRQGATNEKLFF

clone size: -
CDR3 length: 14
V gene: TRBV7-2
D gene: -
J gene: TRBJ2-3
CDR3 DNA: TGTGCCAGCAGCTTAGTGGCCAACACAGATACGCAGTATTTT
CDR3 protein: CASSLVANTDTQYF

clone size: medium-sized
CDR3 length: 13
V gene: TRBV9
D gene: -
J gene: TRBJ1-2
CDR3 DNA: TGTGCCAGCAGCGTAGACACTAACTATGGCTACACCTTC
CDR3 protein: CASSVDTNYGYTF

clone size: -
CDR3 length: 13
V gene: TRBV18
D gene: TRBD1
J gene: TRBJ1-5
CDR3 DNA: TGTGCCAGCTCGGGACAGGCCAATCAGCCCCAGCATTTT
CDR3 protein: CASSGQANQPQHF

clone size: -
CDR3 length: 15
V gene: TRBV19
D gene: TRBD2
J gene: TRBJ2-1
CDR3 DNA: TGTGCCAGTAGTACGATAGCGGGAGGGTACAATGAGCAGTTCTTC
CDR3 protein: CASSTIAGGYNEQFF

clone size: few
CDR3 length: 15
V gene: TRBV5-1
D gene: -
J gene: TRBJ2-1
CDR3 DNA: TGCGCCAGCAGCAGCCGGTCAGGGCCCACCAATGAGCAGTTCTTC
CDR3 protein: CASSSRSGPTNEQFF

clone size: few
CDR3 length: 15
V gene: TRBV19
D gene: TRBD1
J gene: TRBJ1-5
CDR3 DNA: TGTGCCAGTAGTAGGACAGGGGCCGGCAATCAGCCCCAGCATTTT
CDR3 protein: CASSRTGAGNQPQHF

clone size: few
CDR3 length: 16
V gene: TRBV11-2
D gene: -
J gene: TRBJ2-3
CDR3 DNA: TGTGCCAGCAGCTTAGTGCTGGGGGCCGTCACAGATACGCAGTATTTT
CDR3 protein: CASSLVLGAVTDTQYF

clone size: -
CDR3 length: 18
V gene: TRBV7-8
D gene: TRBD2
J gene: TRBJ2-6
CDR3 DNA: TGTGCCAGCTGCCCCTGGGAGGGAGCAAGCTCTGGGGCCAACGTCCTGACTTTC
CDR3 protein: CASCPWEGASSGANVLTF

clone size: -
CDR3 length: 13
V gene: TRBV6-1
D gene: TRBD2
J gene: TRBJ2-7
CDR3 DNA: TGTGCCAGCAGAGAAGCGGGGCCGTACGAGCAGTACTTC
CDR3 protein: CASREAGPYEQYF

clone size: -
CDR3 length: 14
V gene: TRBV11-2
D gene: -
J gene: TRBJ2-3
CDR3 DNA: TGTGCCAGCAGCCCTAGCGCGGGGTCGGATACGCAGTATTTT
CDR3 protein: CASSPSAGSDTQYF

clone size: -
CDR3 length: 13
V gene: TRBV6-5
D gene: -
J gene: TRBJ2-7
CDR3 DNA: TGTGCCAGCAGTTTCGGACGGGCAACGGGACAGTACTTC
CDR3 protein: CASSFGRATGQYF

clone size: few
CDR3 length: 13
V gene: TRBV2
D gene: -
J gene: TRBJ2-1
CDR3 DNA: TGTGCCAGCAACTTGATCGCCAACAATGAGCAGTTCTTC
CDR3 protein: CASNLIANNEQFF

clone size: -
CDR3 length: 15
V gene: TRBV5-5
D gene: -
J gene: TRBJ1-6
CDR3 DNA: TGTGCCAGCAGCCTTTTGGACAGAATGAATTCACCCCTCCACTTT
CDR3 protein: CASSLLDRMNSPLHF

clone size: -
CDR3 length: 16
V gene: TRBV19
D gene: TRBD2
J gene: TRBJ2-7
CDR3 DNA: TGTGCCAGTAGTATGGGGACTAGCGGGAGTCTCTACGAGCAGTACTTC
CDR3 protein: CASSMGTSGSLYEQYF

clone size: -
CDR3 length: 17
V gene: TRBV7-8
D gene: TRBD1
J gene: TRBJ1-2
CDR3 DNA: TGTGCCAGCAGCTTAGCGTGGGCAGGGGGCGAAGTTAATGGCTACACCTTC
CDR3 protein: CASSLAWAGGEVNGYTF

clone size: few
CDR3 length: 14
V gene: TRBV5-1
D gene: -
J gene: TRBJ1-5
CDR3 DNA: TGCGCCAGCAGCTTGGGGGATCCAGGAGGGCCCCAGCATTTT
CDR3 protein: CASSLGDPGGPQHF

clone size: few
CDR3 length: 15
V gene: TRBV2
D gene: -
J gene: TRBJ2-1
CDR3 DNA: TGTGCCAGCAGTGAGGGGCTATTCTTCTCCAATGAGCAGTTCTTC
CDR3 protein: CASSEGLFFSNEQFF

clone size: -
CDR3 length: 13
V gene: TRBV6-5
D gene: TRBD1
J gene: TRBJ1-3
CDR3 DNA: TGTGCCAGCAGTGAAGCATGGGGACAGCCAATATATTTT
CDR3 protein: CASSEAWGQPIYF

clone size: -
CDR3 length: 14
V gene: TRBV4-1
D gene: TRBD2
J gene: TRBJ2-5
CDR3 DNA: TGCGCCAGCAGCAACAAGGTGGGGGGGGAGACCCAGTACTTC
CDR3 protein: CASSNKVGGETQYF

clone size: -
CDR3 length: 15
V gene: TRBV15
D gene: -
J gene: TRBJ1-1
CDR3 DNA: TGTGCCACCAACGCCGGAGGGGTAGAGTCCACTGAAGCTTTCTTT
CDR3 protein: CATNAGGVESTEAFF

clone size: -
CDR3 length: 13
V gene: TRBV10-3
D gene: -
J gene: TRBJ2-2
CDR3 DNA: TGTGCCATCAGTGAGGGCGGACAGGGGGAGCTGTTTTTT
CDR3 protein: CAISEGGQGELFF